These 28 T cell receptor beta chains were sequenced from one sample in a study of post-analysis software for immune sequencing data. TCR beta cDNA libraries had unique molecular identifiers. TCRdb fed the PCR reads into MiXCR, producing one record per CDR3 protein. The sample holds hundreds of thousands of distinct CDR3 sequences, about 53% seen once. Study outcomes and limitations: The five TRBV segments detected at higher frequency in patients than in controls included TRBV5-6, TRBV5-1 and TRBV20-1.

Their target antigens are unknown. What was sequenced was blood. The source of these receptors is a girl aged 10 to 17 with multiple sclerosis.

This clonotype was seen a single time. The chain couples TRBV5-6 to TRBJ2-3, with 7 positions matching TRBD2. V trimming: 0 bases; J trimming: 2 bases; junction bases outside the gene matches: 15. Per the germline V gene, CDR1 is SGHDT and CDR2 is YYEEEE. The CDR3 is 19 residues long. The chain's CDR3 is CASSLGGVRLAVFTDTQYF. CDR3 bases: TGTGCCAGCAGCTTGGGGGGGGTTAGGCTAGCGGTTTTCACAGATACGCAGTATTTT.

This clonotype was detected only a few times. The chain combines TRBV6-5 with TRBJ2-6; D unclear. Trimming removed 2 bases at V and 4 bases at J, with 3 bases between. The germline gives CDR1 MNHEY, CDR2 SVGAGI. The CDR3 covers 13 residues. CDR3 protein: CASSYLGANVLTF. The CDR3 coding sequence is TGTGCCAGCAGTTACCTGGGGGCCAACGTCCTGACTTTC.

The V call is TRBV28, the J call TRBJ2-1; 13 bases agree with TRBD2. Trimming removed 7 bases from V and 8 bases from J; junction bases left unmatched: 11. The CDR3 contains 16 residues. The germline V gene has CDR1 MDHEN and CDR2 SYDVKM. The CDR3 region is CASIHHAGLAGYEQFF. The CDR3 bases are TGTGCCAGCATTCACCACGCGGGACTAGCGGGATATGAGCAGTTCTTC. The full variable domain, rest sourced from reference TRBV28 and TRBJ2-1, is DVKVTQSSRYLVKRTGEKVFLECVQDMDHENMFWYRQDPGLGLRLIYFSYDVKMKEKGDIPEGYSVSREKKERFSLILESASTNQTSMYLCASIHHAGLAGYEQFFGPGTRLTVL.

The chain employs TRBV6-5 and TRBJ2-4; 8 nucleotides align to TRBD2. Losses at the gene ends were 4 bases for V and 5 bases for J; bases not matched to a gene: 1. This CDR3 spans 13 amino acids. Germline V gene data show CDR1 as MNHEY and CDR2 as SVGAGI. CDR3 bases: TGTGCCAGCAGTTCGGGGGGGCAAAACATTCAGTACTTC. Its protein is CASSSGGQNIQYF.

The chain carries TRBV24-1 and TRBJ2-1; 7 nucleotides align to TRBD2. This CDR3 contains 15 residues. V lost 6 bases to trimming and J lost 1 base; unmatched junction nucleotides: 5. Germline V gives CDR1 KGHDR, CDR2 SFDVKD. The DNA for the CDR3 is TGTGCCACCAGTAGCGGGACGGAGTCCTACAATGAGCAGTTCTTC. Translating gives CATSSGTESYNEQFF.

The chain couples TRBV2 to TRBJ2-3, with 9 bases aligning to TRBD1. Trimming cost V 3 bases and J 3 bases; bases outside gene matches: 10. Germline CDR1 reads SNHLY; CDR2 reads FYNNEI. The CDR3 sequence is 17 residues long. The CDR3 DNA follows: TGTGCCAGCAGTGATTTAAACCGGGACAGGGAGACAGATACGCAGTATTTT. Its protein product is CASSDLNRDRETDTQYF. Together with reference TRBV2 and TRBJ2-3, the CDR3 gives the full variable domain: EPEVTQTPSHQVTQMGQEVILRCVPISNHLYFYWYRQILGQKVEFLVSFYNNEISEKSEIFDDQFSVERPDGSNFTLKIRSTKLEDSAMYFCASSDLNRDRETDTQYFGPGTRLTVL.

The table lists this clonotype with a count of one. The chain employs TRBV27 and TRBJ1-1, with 7 nucleotides matching TRBD1. The CDR3 runs 16 residues. The V gene end was trimmed by 5 bases and the J gene end by 0 bases; junction bases not matched to a gene: 9. Germline V gene sequence: CDR1 MNHEY, CDR2 SMNVEV (reference sequence). The CDR3 nucleotides are TGTGCCAGCAGTCCCCGACAGGGTGGGATGAACACTGAAGCTTTCTTT. This translates into CASSPRQGGMNTEAFF.

CDR3 sequence (DNA): TGTGCCAGCGGATCCCTTGGGACAGGGTCCTCTGGGGCCAACGTCCTGACTTTC. Protein: CASGSLGTGSSGANVLTF. V is TRBV7-9 and J is TRBJ2-6, with TRBD1 matching over 9 bases. Per the germline V gene, CDR1 is SEHNR and CDR2 is FQNEAQ (reference sequence). The CDR3 length is 18 residues. J lost 0 bases, V lost 8 bases, and 11 bases had no gene match.

The chain's CDR3 is CASSTTGTVTAEQYF. CDR3 coding DNA: TGTGCCAGCAGCACGACCGGGACAGTAACCGCCGAGCAGTACTTC. J is TRBJ2-7 and V is TRBV5-5; 7 bases line up with TRBD1. CDR1 is SGHKS and CDR2 is YYEKEE in the germline V gene (reference sequence). Germline trimming cut 4 bases from V and 6 bases from J; bases unmatched to any gene: 13. CDR3 length: 15 residues.

The chain uses TRBV29-1 and TRBJ2-7, with 7 bases matching TRBD2. V shed 7 bases and J 9 bases; nucleotides not matched to a gene: 6. The CDR3 contains 10 residues. The germline V gene encodes CDR1 SQVTM and CDR2 ANQGSEA. CDR3 amino acids: CSAREDRQYF. As DNA, the CDR3 is TGCAGCGCTCGGGAGGACCGGCAGTACTTC.

Only a few counts were recorded for this clonotype. This rearrangement joins TRBV20-1 to TRBJ2-4; D call uncertain. V shed 6 bases and J shed 7 bases, with 13 bases lying between them. This CDR3 comprises 12 residues. CDR1 is DFQATT and CDR2 is SNEGSKA in the germline V gene (reference sequence). The CDR3 here is CSALWISNIQYF. Here the CDR3 DNA reads TGCAGTGCCCTGTGGATATCGAACATTCAGTACTTC.

The rearrangement uses TRBV5-1 and TRBJ2-7; either TRBD1 or TRBD2 may fit D (6 bases each). Germline V lookup: CDR1 SGHRS, CDR2 YFSETQ. The V and J ends lost 6 bases and 6 bases respectively, with 25 bases between them. This CDR3 is built from 16 residues. The CDR3 DNA is TGCGCCAGCAAACCGTGGGACGGACAGTTTAGCGGCGAGCAGTACTTC. Its translation: CASKPWDGQFSGEQYF.

J is TRBJ2-3 and V is TRBV7-2; D tentatively fits TRBD1 or TRBD2 (6 bases each). Germline V gives CDR1 SGHTA, CDR2 FQGNSA. CDR3 size: 17 residues. Trimming cost V 3 bases and J 2 bases, with 18 bases left between them. The CDR3 loop is CASSFSGGPASTDTQYF. CDR3 in DNA: TGTGCCAGCAGCTTTAGTGGGGGGCCAGCCTCCACAGATACGCAGTATTTT. The full variable domain, in which reference TRBV7-2 and TRBJ2-3 provide the parts outside the CDR3, is GAGVSQSPSNKVTEKGKDVELRCDPISGHTALYWYRQSLGQGLEFLIYFQGNSAPDKSGLPSDRFSAERTGGSVSTLTIQRTQQEDSAVYLCASSFSGGPASTDTQYFGPGTRLTVL.

V usage is TRBV5-1 and J usage is TRBJ2-4; maybe TRBD2 (6 bases). The J call is doubtful: the DNA matches TRBJ2-7 better. Looked up from germline, CDR1 is SGHRS and CDR2 is YFSETQ. This CDR3 has 15 residues. DNA for the CDR3: TGCGCCAGCAGCTGGGGGGACCCGAGCTCCTACGAGCAGTACTTC. Its protein product is CASSWGDPSSYEQYF.

This clonotype has only one observation. This chain links TRBV10-3 with TRBJ2-1; TRBD2 aligns across 13 bases. The CDR3 totals 16 residues. Germline assignment: CDR1 ENHRY and CDR2 SYGVKD. Losses at the gene ends were 8 bases for V and 0 bases for J; bases not matched to a gene: 4. Here the CDR3 DNA reads TGTGCCATCCGCCGGACTAGCGGGAGCTCCTACAATGAGCAGTTCTTC. Amino acid sequence: CAIRRTSGSSYNEQFF.

This chain joins TRBV2 and TRBJ2-4; D is perhaps TRBD1 (6 bases). The tail of the sequence fits TRBJ2-7 better, so the J call may be wrong. CDR3 length: 13 residues. CDR1 and CDR2 (germline): SNHLY, FYNNEI. The CDR3 DNA reads as TGTGCCAGCAAGGGCAGGGGAATCGACGAGCAGTACTTC. It yields the protein CASKGRGIDEQYF.

This clonotype has only a few counts. The chain recombines TRBV12-3 or TRBV12-4 with TRBJ2-4; D not certain. V gave up 3 bases and J gave up 0 bases, with 12 bases separating them. The CDR3 extends over 16 amino acids. The CDR3 spells CASSFLTPLAKNIQYF. Written as DNA, the CDR3 is TGTGCCAGCAGTTTCCTGACGCCTCTAGCCAAAAACATTCAGTACTTC.

The rearrangement joins TRBV5-1 to TRBJ2-1, with 8 bases lining up with TRBD1. V was clipped by 5 bases and J by 8 bases; unmatched bases: 12. CDR3 length equals 15 residues. Germline assignment: CDR1 SGHRS and CDR2 YFSETQ. The CDR3 DNA sequence: TGCGCCAGCAGGCCCGAGGCAGGGGGCAAATATGAGCAGTTCTTC. It codes for CASRPEAGGKYEQFF.

V gene TRBV3-1 combines with J gene TRBJ2-7; 12 nucleotides match TRBD1. J was trimmed by 7 bases and V by 4 bases; bases with no gene match: 5. The CDR3 has 14 amino acids. CDR1 is LGHDT and CDR2 is YNNKEL in the germline V gene (reference sequence). The CDR3 reads CASSPRDRGREQYF. CDR3 coding DNA: TGTGCCAGCAGCCCCCGGGACAGGGGGCGAGAGCAGTACTTC.

J is TRBJ2-7 and V is TRBV6-6; the D is unclear. The CDR3 covers 15 residues. The V end lost 3 bases, the J end lost 0 bases, and 12 bases lay between the germline ends. The germline CDR1 and CDR2 sequences are MNHNY and SVGAGI (reference sequence). The CDR3 region has the DNA TGTGCCAGCAGTTATGGGAAACGGATCTCCTACGAGCAGTACTTC. Translation: CASSYGKRISYEQYF.

This chain uses TRBV10-3 with TRBJ1-5; TRBD1 agrees at 11 bases. Germline CDR1 reads ENHRY; CDR2 reads SYGVKD. There are 21 residues in the CDR3. V trimming: 0 bases; J trimming: 1 base; junction bases outside the gene matches: 14. The CDR3 protein is CAISESSSGTGGRRSNQPQHF. CDR3 coding DNA: TGTGCCATCAGTGAGTCCTCCTCCGGGACAGGGGGTCGGAGGAGCAATCAGCCCCAGCATTTT.

The chain joins TRBV28 to TRBJ2-3; 11 bases are a match to TRBD2. The CDR3 has 15 amino acids. The V and J ends lost 3 bases and 6 bases, in that order; junction bases with no gene match: 5. Germline V CDR1 and CDR2: MDHEN, SYDVKM. CDR3 DNA: TGTGCCAGCAGTTTTACTAGCGGGAGTGCGGATACGCAGTATTTT. Its protein product is CASSFTSGSADTQYF.

This rearrangement joins TRBV7-3 to TRBJ2-1; 9 nucleotides align to TRBD2. Germline V gene lookup returns CDR1 SGHTA and CDR2 FQGTGA. Germline trimming cut 0 bases from V and 6 bases from J; bases unmatched to any gene: 9. The CDR3 covers 17 residues. In DNA, the CDR3 is TGTGCCAGCAGCTTAACCCTCGGGCTAGCGGGAAGCAATGAGCAGTTCTTC. It specifies CASSLTLGLAGSNEQFF.

The chain links TRBV20-1 to TRBJ2-7; 12 nucleotides align to TRBD1. The CDR3 runs to 15 residues. The J segment lost 6 bases and the V segment lost 5 bases, leaving 11 bases of the junction unmatched. CDR1 is DFQATT, CDR2 SNEGSKA, per germline (reference sequence). CDR3 coding DNA: TGCAGTGCTTTGGCCGACGGGACAGGGGGCTTCGAGCAGTACTTC. It is translated as CSALADGTGGFEQYF.

The CDR3 is CSVFTTDTQYF. CDR3 coding DNA: TGCAGCGTGTTTACCACAGATACGCAGTATTTT. The J gene is TRBJ2-3, the V gene TRBV29-1, with D hard to call. This CDR3 contains 11 residues. Per the germline V gene, CDR1 is SQVTM and CDR2 is ANQGSEA. With 6 bases removed from V and 2 bases from J, the gap between germline ends came to 6 bases.

The V call is TRBV20-1, the J call TRBJ1-2; D is unclear. Trimming removed 0 bases at V and 0 bases at J, with 5 bases between. Germline V gene lookup returns CDR1 DFQATT and CDR2 SNEGSKA (reference sequence). The CDR3 sequence is 13 residues long. CDR3 in DNA: TGCAGTGCTAGAGATATGGCTAACTATGGCTACACCTTC. It is translated as CSARDMANYGYTF.

The table lists this clonotype with a few counts. This chain uses TRBV5-1 with TRBJ2-7; D gene uncertain. This CDR3 is built from 15 residues. Germline loops: CDR1 SGHRS, CDR2 YFSETQ. The V and J ends lost 0 bases and 3 bases respectively, with 13 bases between them. The CDR3 DNA reads TGCGCCAGCAGCTTGGTTCCAAGGAGCCGCTACGAGCAGTACTTC. Translation gives CASSLVPRSRYEQYF.

V and J are TRBV5-1 and TRBJ2-5, with 11 bases fitting TRBD1. The DNA matches TRBJ2-7 better at its end, which makes the J call doubtful. The CDR3 has 16 residues. The germline V gene encodes CDR1 SGHRS and CDR2 YFSETQ. CDR3 nucleotides: TGCGCCAGCAGCGTACCGGGACAGGGGGTAGTGTACGAGCAGTACTTC. It specifies CASSVPGQGVVYEQYF.